This TCR beta chain stems from a study of shared clonotypes between healthy human individuals. Turning to the study itself: Ranging from 18 to 49 in age, donors were a couple of women and a few men. The study, taken as a whole, reports: Naive subsets, compared against memory subsets, generally had larger estimated richness values.

It was at deep level that the assay was run. Using immunoSEQ multiplex PCR, the repertoire was profiled, and TCRdb retains in-frame clones only, with some absent. The repertoire holds approximately 1,000,000 clones, about 72% seen once, with roughly 0.83% in the top ten. With respect to this clone: Its cognate antigen is unknown.

The CDR3 runs 15 residues. V lost 5 bases, J lost 6 bases, and 19 bases lay in between. Germline assignment: CDR1 MNHEY and CDR2 SVGAGI. This receptor was obtained from a man aged 18 to 30 in good health. Some clones in this sample may be carry-over from other donors' samples. J is TRBJ1-1 and V is TRBV6-5; D may be TRBD1 (6 bases). The sample taken for sequencing was memory CD4+ T cells from PBMCs. Subset of the sample: CD45RA-negative fraction. CDR3 in amino acids: CASSQTGGQRSEAFF. CDR3 DNA: TGTGCCAGCAGTCAGACTGGGGGGCAGCGTTCTGAAGCTTTCTTT.